Described below is a single T cell receptor beta chain sequence and its context. The antigen is undetermined. PCR employed 60 Vbeta and 13 Jbeta primers. The data were produced by immunoSEQ multiplex PCR, yet TCRdb's version contains in-frame clones alone and is incomplete. The sample lists under 110,000 clones; roughly 70% were seen once. These data originate in a study of cytomegalovirus exposure and HLA in healthy donors. Across the whole study: There were several hundred genotyped donors. Of these, 81% fell in the genetic ancestry cluster associated with self-reported Caucasian donors. General study results and limits: Later on, a genetic analysis was performed. It linked a missense variant in DCLRE1C with V- and J-gene trimming of TCR beta.

V lost 0 bases to trimming and J lost 6 bases, with 15 bases between them. Germline V gives CDR1 LGHNA, CDR2 YSLEER. The CDR3 length is 16 residues. The source material was PBMCs. The TCR comes from a man aged 50-59 years in good health and CMV-seronegative. This rearrangement joins TRBV4-3 to TRBJ2-1; TRBD2 is a possible D gene (6 bases). CDR3 nucleotides: TGCGCCAGCAGCCAAGATCGCGGGGCCTGGACCAATGAGCAGTTCTTC. Residues: CASSQDRGAWTNEQFF.